The entry below describes one TCR beta chain. It has no known antigen specificity. No clone much larger than this one lies a single base away; base qualities are absent. CDR1 and CDR2 are read off the germline V gene as KGHDR and SFDVKD. There are 13 amino acids in the CDR3, from cysteine to phenylalanine inclusive. Only the CDR3 portion is preserved as DNA: 39 bases, with reading frame beginning at the first base. V lost 7 bases and J lost 1 base; the stretch between them is 6 bases long. These data come from a study of persistence of HIV-infected CD4 T cells (dated by TCRdb to the early 2020s). Regarding the research as a whole: Participants had been on suppressive ART for a median of roughly eight years. Peripheral blood samples of up to about 200 mL were collected at multiple time points, except for a couple of participants, who underwent leukapheresis at a single time point. Anti-CD3/anti-CD28 stimulation activated a higher proportion of cells, with a lower memory fraction, than antigen stimulation. The study isolated CMV- and HIV-1 Gag-responding CD4+ T cells from ART-treated individuals to examine antigen-driven clonal expansion of HIV-1-infected cells. The clonality of all cells in each sorted population was assessed by TCRbeta sequencing, whereas the clonality of infected cells was assessed by proviral sequencing. Cross-participant TCR cluster analysis included 8 participants for CMV and six or seven participants for Gag.

What this sample's treatment or condition label stands for: suppressive antiretroviral therapy. Cells were stimulated with anti-CD3/anti-CD28 magnetic beads as a nonspecific positive control representing the CD4+ T cell repertoire. Responding CD4+ T cells were sorted by upregulation of both CD40 ligand and CD69. Participants were HIV-1-infected adults who started suppressive ART during chronic infection. For at least 4 years, participants had undetectable plasma HIV-1 RNA, below 50 copies/mL. To be included, participants needed a CD4+ T cell count above 400 cells/uL and a positive CMV serology. Before stimulation, PBMCs were isolated using density centrifugation and then depleted of CD8+ T cells. Stimulation of CD8-depleted PBMCs was carried out for 15 to 20 hours with anti-CD28/CD49d costimulation, CD40-blocking antibody and enfuvirtide, to prevent new infections. Sorting was done on either a Beckman Coulter MoFlo Legacy or an XDP sorter, and propidium iodide was used to exclude dead cells. Genomic DNA was extracted using the QIAamp DNA Mini Kit for samples with more than one million cells and using the Quick-DNA Microprep Kit for all other samples.

The immunoSEQ hsTCRB assay version 4 in survey mode was used to sequence TCRbeta repertoires from genomic DNA. For TCRbeta sequencing, genomic DNA was diluted to approximately 9.6 ng/uL, and up to 1 ug was used per sample. As for the original processing: TCRbeta data analysis was done in ImmunoSeq Analyzer 3.0, and diversity was calculated on productive nucleotide rearrangements. The improved Chao index was used to estimate lower-bound TCR diversity, and the Gini coefficient was used to estimate clonality using the Immunarch R package. Nucleotide rearrangements that differed but encoded the same CDR3beta amino acid sequence were counted as separate clonotypes. Differential abundance analysis identified TCRbeta sequences significantly enriched in antigen-responding cells relative to anti-CD3/anti-CD28-activated cells. TCRs were clustered by predicted peptide-MHC specificity with GLIPH2, both within individual participants and across merged participant data sets. TCRdb obtained this table from immuneACCESS and retained in-frame rearrangements with V and J assigned. These tables miss some clones; where compared with another copy, unresolved V genes account for less than half of the shortfall, and the remainder is unexplained. V, J and clone size reflect that table, while D and trimming were determined from the DNA. Recorded for this sample are some 50,000 clones; around 89% of them occurred a single time. The biggest ten clones account for 2.5% to 4% of the sample.

Results and caveats for the whole study, not just this receptor: The study involved few individuals and tested only a limited range of antigens. Restriction of bulk TCR analyses to the rare CMV-responding cells that actually carried HIV-1 proviruses was not possible. Enrichment of degenerate expanded CDR3beta sequences was found in antigen-responding cells, suggesting convergent selection of CD4+ responses to CMV and Gag. Within the same sorted populations, TCR oligoclonality correlated with proviral oligoclonality. TCRbeta richness in CMV- and Gag-responding cells was significantly lower than in anti-CD3/anti-CD28-responding cells; CMV-responding cells had higher oligoclonality than CD3/CD28-stimulated and Gag-responding cells.

The receptor's source is an adult woman with HIV who was CMV-seropositive. Sequences were derived from CD4+ T cells sorted from PBMCs after roughly 18-hour stimulation, sampled from a patient who received antiretroviral therapy. What the cell subset or site label conveys for this sample: CD40L+CD69+ CD4 T cells responding to anti-CD3/anti-CD28 beads, representing the overall repertoire. The rearranged chain carries TRBV24-1 and TRBJ2-2; the D segment could be TRBD1, given 5 matching bases. In nucleotide form, the sequence is TGTGCCACCAGGGACAAGAACACCGGGGAGCTGTTTTTT. It is translated as CATRDKNTGELFF.